This T cell receptor beta chain was sequenced for a study of graft-versus-host responses after intestinal transplantation. In the study overall: Isolated intestinal, liver-intestinal, or multivisceral transplants had been given to the recipients.

Here immunoSEQ multiplex PCR was the method, and the copy in TCRdb shows in-frame clones only, minus some. Here the sample spans around 43,000 clones, 91% being singletons. Germline CDR1 is SGHTA and CDR2 is FQGNSA. V was pared by 5 bases and J by 2 bases, with 17 bases of the junction left unmatched. The CDR3 is made up of 18 amino acids. The genes are TRBV7-2 and TRBJ2-7; TRBD2 matches at 8 bases. The clonotype originates from a human patient who received an intestinal transplant, so some T cells may come from the graft donor. Sequencing was performed on PBMCs, taken 524 days after transplant. CDR3 sequence (DNA): TGTGCCAGCAGCCCTAGGCGGCGGGAGGTTGGGCGGGCCTACGAGCAGTACTTC. Translation gives CASSPRRREVGRAYEQYF.